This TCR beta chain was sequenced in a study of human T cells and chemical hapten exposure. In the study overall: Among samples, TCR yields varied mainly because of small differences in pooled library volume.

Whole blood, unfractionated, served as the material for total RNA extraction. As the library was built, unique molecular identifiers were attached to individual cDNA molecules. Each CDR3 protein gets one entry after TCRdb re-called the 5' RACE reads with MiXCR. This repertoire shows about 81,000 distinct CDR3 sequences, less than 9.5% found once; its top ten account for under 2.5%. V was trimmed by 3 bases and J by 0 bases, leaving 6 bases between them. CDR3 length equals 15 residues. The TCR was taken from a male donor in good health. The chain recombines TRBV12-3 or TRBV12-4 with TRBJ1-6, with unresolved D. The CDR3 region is CASSFQSSYNSPLHF. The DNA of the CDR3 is TGTGCCAGCAGTTTTCAGAGCTCCTATAATTCACCCCTCCACTTT.